The entry below gives a single T cell receptor beta chain sequence along with its context. Its antigen is as yet unknown. The data were taken from a study of blood T cells in healthy people across ages. Germline V lookup: CDR1 SGDLS, CDR2 YYNGEE. The length of the CDR3 is 17 residues. Together with a sample-barcoded 5' primer, a J-beta primer mix was included in a second PCR lasting 7 to 11 cycles. TCRdb reanalysed the 5' RACE reads using MiXCR and keeps one entry per CDR3 protein. The profile shows approximately 730,000 distinct CDR3 sequences, 40% to 65% of them singletons. With each sample, at least 5 micrograms of total RNA were extracted. Study-level results: It was held that diversity estimates obtained from one million T cells represented underestimates. In long-lived donors, naive CD4+ cell counts and diversity exceeded those of aged donors.

The chain uses TRBV9 and TRBJ2-7, with 14 bases that match TRBD2. The J call could be wrong; TRBJ2-4 is a better fit for the DNA end. This TCR was sampled from a man older than 75 in good health. Sequencing was done on a sample of blood. Here the CDR3 reads CASSIGTSGSVGNIQYF. The CDR3 bases are TGTGCCAGCAGCATAGGGACTAGCGGGAGTGTGGGAAACATTCAGTACTTC.